The entry below describes one T cell receptor beta chain. What it binds is unknown. Relative to the germline gene, one junction end is altered; a read error may explain this. The sample belongs to a study of OX40 agonist ivuxolimab in advanced cancers. Overall study context: The treatment was a fully human IgG2 OX40 agonist, ivuxolimab.

Study-wide points: Patients who responded partially at 0.1-3.0 mg/kg showed clonal expansion ranking among the lowest.

Patients were ruled out by autoimmune disease history or systemic immunosuppression. The CDR3 contains 15 residues. Germline CDR1 SGHNT, CDR2 YYREEE (reference sequence). The protocol was immunoSEQ multiplex PCR, while the TCRdb copy is restricted to in-frame clones and leaves out a portion. This sample carries fewer than 20,000 clones, approximately 80% of them seen once, and the ten largest clones take 10% to 15%. The sample consisted of CD4+ or CD8+ T cells sorted from blood, taken in a trial of the OX40 agonist ivuxolimab. The receptor's source is an adult with an advanced solid tumor such as melanoma, head and neck, liver or kidney cancer. The rearrangement joins TRBV5-4 to TRBJ2-7; the D is unclear. The CDR3 loop reads CASSQDKITPYEQYF. CDR3 sequence (DNA): TGCGCCAGCAGCCAAGATAAAATAACACCCTACGAGCAGTACTTC.